The 21 T cell receptor beta chains below were found in one sample sequenced in a study of CD8+ T cells in alopecia areata. Sequencing templates came from extracted RNA that was reverse transcribed into cDNA. TCRdb's table, derived via immunoSEQ multiplex PCR, lists solely in-frame clones and lacks some. The data show more than 95,000 clones, about 50% seen once. Sequencing was carried out using NKG2D-low CD8+ T cells sorted from blood. The receptors originated from a human donor with alopecia areata.

This clone was seen many times. The CDR3 bases are TGTGCCACCAGCAGAGATAGGGAGAATGGGGCCAACGTCCTGACTTTC. Protein product: CATSRDRENGANVLTF. The rearrangement joins TRBV15 to TRBJ2-6; a possible D gene is TRBD2 (5 bases). Trimming removed 0 bases from V and 3 bases from J, with 9 bases in between. This CDR3 spans 16 amino acids. Germline V gene lookup returns CDR1 LNHNV and CDR2 YYDKDF (reference sequence).

The chain joins TRBV9 to TRBJ2-1, with D uncertain. With 0 bases removed from V and 2 bases from J, the gap between germline ends came to 12 bases. Germline lookup yields CDR1 SGDLS and CDR2 YYNGEE. There are 16 residues in the CDR3. The CDR3 sequence is CASSVARTAAYNEQFF. In nucleotides, the CDR3 is TGTGCCAGCAGCGTAGCCCGGACCGCAGCCTACAATGAGCAGTTCTTC. Based on the CDR3 plus reference TRBV9 and TRBJ2-1, the full variable domain is DSGVTQTPKHLITATGQRVTLRCSPRSGDLSVYWYQQSLDQGLQFLIQYYNGEERAKGNILERFSAQQFPDLHSELNLSSLELGDSALYFCASSVARTAAYNEQFFGPGTRLTVL.

This clone occurred a few times. The chain is built from TRBV13 and TRBJ2-4; 8 positions agree with TRBD2. V shed 5 bases and J 8 bases; nucleotides not matched to a gene: 8. This CDR3 has 14 residues. Germline CDR1 is PRHDT and CDR2 is FYEKMQ (reference sequence). The CDR3 protein is CASSQGSGSDIQYF. CDR3 DNA: TGTGCCAGCAGCCAAGGCAGCGGGAGTGACATTCAGTACTTC.

J is TRBJ1-1 and V is TRBV9, with D perhaps matching TRBD1 (6 bases). The V gene lost 5 bases and the J gene lost 4 bases, with 15 bases spanning the gap. This CDR3 comprises 14 residues. Per the germline V gene, CDR1 is SGDLS and CDR2 is YYNGEE. The DNA for the CDR3 is TGTGCCAGCAGTCGGACTACAGGGTTCACTGAAGCTTTCTTT. This sequence encodes CASSRTTGFTEAFF.

This clone was found a few times. This sample also contains other DNA sequences that code for the same CDR3. The gene calls are TRBV29-1 and TRBJ2-2, with unresolved D. Germline-derived CDR1 and CDR2 are SQVTM and ANQGSEA. The CDR3 extends over 11 amino acids. Trimming pared 4 bases from V and 6 bases from J, leaving 6 bases between. The CDR3 DNA reads TGCAGCGTTGGCCCGCCCGGGGAGCTGTTTTTT. It yields the protein CSVGPPGELFF.

This clone appeared a few times. The rearrangement links TRBV27 to TRBJ1-1; D possibly corresponds to TRBD1 (5 bases). The germline V and J ends were trimmed by 5 bases and 4 bases, with 14 bases remaining between them. Germline CDR1 is MNHEY and CDR2 is SMNVEV (reference sequence). The CDR3 runs 14 residues. CDR3 sequence (DNA): TGTGCCAGCAGTCTAGGGGAGGAGGGCACTGAAGCTTTCTTT. Protein: CASSLGEEGTEAFF.

The chain carries TRBV9 and TRBJ2-1; D unclear. Trimming took 0 bases from V and 3 from J, leaving 4 bases between them. This CDR3 is built from 13 residues. CDR1 and CDR2 from the germline V gene are SGDLS and YYNGEE. The CDR3 nucleotides read TGTGCCAGCAGCGTAGCATACTACAATGAGCAGTTCTTC. This translates into CASSVAYYNEQFF. Supplemented by reference TRBV9 and TRBJ2-1, the full variable domain reads DSGVTQTPKHLITATGQRVTLRCSPRSGDLSVYWYQQSLDQGLQFLIQYYNGEERAKGNILERFSAQQFPDLHSELNLSSLELGDSALYFCASSVAYYNEQFFGPGTRLTVL.

This clone has a handful of counts. This chain connects TRBV19 to TRBJ2-6; D gene uncertain. The CDR3 has 16 amino acids. Trimming removed 3 bases at V and 0 bases at J, with 9 bases between. From germline, CDR1 is LNHDA and CDR2 SQIVND (reference sequence). The CDR3 sequence: CASSIGPSSGANVLTF. The CDR3 coding sequence is TGTGCCAGTAGTATTGGACCGAGCTCTGGGGCCAACGTCCTGACTTTC.

The J gene is TRBJ2-5, the V gene TRBV7-9; D is perhaps TRBD2 (5 bases). The CDR3 length is 13 residues. CDR1 and CDR2 from the germline V gene are SEHNR and FQNEAQ (reference sequence). The V and J ends lost 1 base and 5 bases respectively, with 8 bases between them. The CDR3 is CASSLVRGETQYF. The CDR3 DNA reads TGTGCCAGCAGCTTAGTACGAGGGGAGACCCAGTACTTC.

The CDR3 DNA follows: TGTGCCAGCAGCTCGGGGACTAGCGGGAGTAGGGGGGATGAGCAGTTCTTC. Its translation: CASSSGTSGSRGDEQFF. J is TRBJ2-1 and V is TRBV13; 14 bases are a match to TRBD2. Per the germline V gene, CDR1 is PRHDT and CDR2 is FYEKMQ (reference sequence). CDR3 length: 17 amino acids. Losses at the gene ends were 4 bases for V and 8 bases for J; bases not matched to a gene: 10.

The table lists this clone with a few counts. V is TRBV29-1 and J is TRBJ2-1; possible D gene TRBD2, 6 bases. V dropped 7 bases and J dropped 0 bases, with 16 bases sitting between them. CDR3 length equals 15 residues. Germline V gene data show CDR1 as SQVTM and CDR2 as ANQGSEA. CDR3 protein: CSGNDGGTSYNEQFF. In DNA, the CDR3 is TGCAGCGGGAACGACGGCGGGACCTCCTACAATGAGCAGTTCTTC.

This rearrangement joins TRBV4-2 to TRBJ2-5; D perhaps matches TRBD2 (5 bases). V was shortened by 1 base and J by 5 bases, with 17 bases between the two germline ends. CDR1 is LGHNA and CDR2 is YNFKEQ in the germline V gene. The CDR3 loop spans 16 amino acids. In DNA, the CDR3 is TGTGCCAGCAGCCAAGGGGTCAAGGAGGCGTATGAGACCCAGTACTTC. It encodes CASSQGVKEAYETQYF.

This clone was detected a few times. J is TRBJ2-5 and V is TRBV29-1, with D unresolved. Trimming removed 8 bases from V and 2 bases from J, with 12 bases in between. Looked up from germline, CDR1 is SQVTM and CDR2 is ANQGSEA. This CDR3 is built from 12 residues. CDR3 DNA sequence: TGCAGCTTCCCGACGATACAAGAGACCCAGTACTTC. It translates to CSFPTIQETQYF.

CDR3 residues: CASSLVGLTGANVLTF. The CDR3 coding sequence is TGTGCCAGCAGTTTAGTAGGGTTAACTGGGGCCAACGTCCTGACTTTC. The genes are TRBV27 and TRBJ2-6; D is ambiguous. V shed 2 bases and J shed 2 bases, with 10 bases lying between them. The V gene's germline CDR1 is MNHEY and CDR2 SMNVEV (reference sequence). This CDR3 spans 16 amino acids.

The chain employs TRBV28 and TRBJ2-7; the match to TRBD1 covers 12 bases. In germline, CDR1 is MDHEN, CDR2 SYDVKM. This CDR3 region has 15 residues. The V segment lost 6 bases and the J segment 6 bases; nucleotides outside the gene matches: 9. CDR3 sequence reads: CASSAGGQGAPEQYF. In DNA form, the CDR3 reads TGTGCCAGCAGCGCGGGGGGACAGGGGGCCCCCGAGCAGTACTTC.

The chain couples TRBV29-1 to TRBJ2-7; 10 nucleotides match TRBD1. The germline V gene has CDR1 SQVTM and CDR2 ANQGSEA. CDR3 size: 15 residues. The ends lost 2 bases at V and 4 bases at J; junction bases unmatched: 8. In DNA form, the CDR3 reads TGCAGCGTTGAACTTCGAGGACAGGGGGAATACGAGCAGTACTTC. Translated, it gives CSVELRGQGEYEQYF.

The DNA for the CDR3 is TGTGCCAGCAGTGAGATGGGCGCCCCGAATAATGAGCAGTTCTTC. The encoded protein is CASSEMGAPNNEQFF. The chain uses TRBV2 and TRBJ2-1, with D unresolved. The germline V and J ends were trimmed by 3 bases and 7 bases, with 16 bases remaining between them. The CDR3 spans 15 residues. CDR1 SNHLY and CDR2 FYNNEI come from the germline V gene.

This chain connects TRBV2 to TRBJ2-2; 14 nucleotides line up with TRBD2. Trimming at V came to 8 bases and at J to 1 base, leaving 9 bases not matched to a gene. Germline-derived CDR1 and CDR2 are SNHLY and FYNNEI. This CDR3 has 18 amino acids. This CDR3 is CASQPGLAGEWNTGELFF. The CDR3, as DNA: TGTGCCAGCCAACCGGGACTAGCGGGAGAATGGAACACCGGGGAGCTGTTTTTT.

The rearrangement uses TRBV30 and TRBJ1-1; a weak D match, TRBD1 (6 bases). Trimming stripped 5 bases from V and 8 bases from J, with 15 bases between. This CDR3 is built from 12 residues. CDR1 and CDR2 (germline): GTSNPN, SVGIG (reference sequence). Written as DNA, the CDR3 is TGTGCCTGGGGGTACAGGGCCCAAGAAGCTTTCTTT. Protein product: CAWGYRAQEAFF.

The genes are TRBV29-1 and TRBJ2-7; D is possibly TRBD2 (6 bases). From germline, CDR1 is SQVTM and CDR2 ANQGSEA. This CDR3 comprises 14 residues. Trimming removed 6 bases at V and 2 bases at J, with 17 bases between. CDR3 nucleotides: TGCAGCGTCGTCCCGGGGACTGCTACCTACGAGCAGTACTTC. As protein: CSVVPGTATYEQYF.

This clone was seen a handful of times. This chain joins TRBV29-1 and TRBJ2-1; 12 positions agree with TRBD2. The germline CDR1 and CDR2 sequences are SQVTM and ANQGSEA. This CDR3 is 16 amino acids long. The junction had 10 bases not matched to a gene; V was cut back by 5 bases and J by 5 bases. In DNA, the CDR3 is TGCAGCGTTAAGACTAGCGGGAGCGGACCCGACAATGAGCAGTTCTTC. Its protein is CSVKTSGSGPDNEQFF.